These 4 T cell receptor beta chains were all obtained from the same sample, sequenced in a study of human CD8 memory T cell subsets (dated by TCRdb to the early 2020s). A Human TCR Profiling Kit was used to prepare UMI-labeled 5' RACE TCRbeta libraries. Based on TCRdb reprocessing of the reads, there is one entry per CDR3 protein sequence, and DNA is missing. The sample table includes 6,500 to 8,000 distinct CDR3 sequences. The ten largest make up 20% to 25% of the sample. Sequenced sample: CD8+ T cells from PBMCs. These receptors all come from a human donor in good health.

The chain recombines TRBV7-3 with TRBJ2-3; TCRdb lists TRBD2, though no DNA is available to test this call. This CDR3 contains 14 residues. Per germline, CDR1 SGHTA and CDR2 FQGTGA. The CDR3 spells CASSLGGTTDTQYF.

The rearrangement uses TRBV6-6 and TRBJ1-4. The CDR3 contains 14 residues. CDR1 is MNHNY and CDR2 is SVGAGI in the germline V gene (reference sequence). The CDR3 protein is CASLDLATNEKLFF.

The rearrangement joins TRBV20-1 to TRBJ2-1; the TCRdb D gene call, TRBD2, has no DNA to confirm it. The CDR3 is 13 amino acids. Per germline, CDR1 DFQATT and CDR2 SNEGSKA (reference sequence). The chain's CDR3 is CSALDRRVGEQFF.

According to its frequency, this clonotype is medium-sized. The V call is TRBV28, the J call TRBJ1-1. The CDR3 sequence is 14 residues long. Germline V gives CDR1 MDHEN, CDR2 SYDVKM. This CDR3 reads CASRTAGFGTEAFF.